This T cell receptor beta chain was captured by sequencing in a study of OX40 agonist ivuxolimab in advanced cancers. Clones were read by immunoSEQ multiplex PCR, and TCRdb kept only the in-frame ones, dropping some. The table has 20,000 to 25,000 clones, less than 90% seen once; the top ten hold around 15%. Deletions cut 4 bases from V and 5 bases from J, with 12 bases between. The length of the CDR3 is 13 residues. The V gene's germline CDR1 is SGHRS and CDR2 YFSETQ. The V and J genes are TRBV5-1 and TRBJ2-5, with D uncertain. The starting material was CD4+ or CD8+ T cells sorted from blood, obtained in a trial of the OX40 agonist ivuxolimab. The sequence derives from an adult with an advanced solid tumor such as melanoma, head and neck, liver or kidney cancer. The CDR3 region has the DNA TGCGCCAGCAGCCGCAACACCCAGGAGACCCAGTACTTC. Encoded protein: CASSRNTQETQYF.